A selection of T cell receptor beta chains follows, all from one sample in a study of glioma-infiltrating T cells after dendritic cell vaccination. The data were produced by immunoSEQ multiplex PCR, yet TCRdb's version contains in-frame clones alone and is incomplete. The repertoire holds around 96,000 clones, with 79% as singletons. Sequencing used blood, obtained before dendritic cell vaccination. All receptors derive from a human donor with glioblastoma. Both conserved end residues are part of each CDR3. Each record gives: D gene, clone size, J gene, V gene, CDR3 DNA, CDR3 protein. D genes are given only for firm matches. Part of the rows lack a size; the others show once, few, many or a class for expanded clones.

d_gene: .; abundance: .; j_gene: TRBJ2-3; v_gene: TRBV5-1; CDR3nt: TGCGCCAGCAGCTTGTTTACAGGAACCACAGATACGCAGTATTTT; CDR3aa: CASSLFTGTTDTQYF
d_gene: TRBD2; abundance: .; j_gene: TRBJ2-3; v_gene: TRBV5-1; CDR3nt: TGCGCCAGCAGCTTGTTCGGGGGGACCACAGATACGCAGTATTTT; CDR3aa: CASSLFGGTTDTQYF
d_gene: .; abundance: .; j_gene: TRBJ2-7; v_gene: TRBV9; CDR3nt: TGTGCCAGCAGCGTTACCGGGACTGACACCTACGAGCAGTACTTC; CDR3aa: CASSVTGTDTYEQYF
d_gene: TRBD1; abundance: .; j_gene: TRBJ1-2; v_gene: TRBV27; CDR3nt: TGTGCCAGCAGATCGACAGGGAAGGGCTACACCTTC; CDR3aa: CASRSTGKGYTF
d_gene: TRBD2; abundance: .; j_gene: TRBJ2-5; v_gene: TRBV6-6; CDR3nt: TGTGCCAGCAGTTACACTAGCGGGGAAGAGACCCAGTACTTC; CDR3aa: CASSYTSGEETQYF
d_gene: TRBD1; abundance: .; j_gene: TRBJ1-1; v_gene: TRBV29-1; CDR3nt: TGCAGCGTTAGGGACAGGGTAGGCTGGGAAGCTTTCTTT; CDR3aa: CSVRDRVGWEAFF
d_gene: .; abundance: .; j_gene: TRBJ1-2; v_gene: TRBV4-2; CDR3nt: TGTGCCAGCAGCCAACGGGACACCCGTTCAACTTATGGCTACACCTTC; CDR3aa: CASSQRDTRSTYGYTF
d_gene: .; abundance: .; j_gene: TRBJ1-2; v_gene: TRBV9; CDR3nt: TGTGCCAGCAGCGTGGGTCAGGACTTCAACTATGGCTACACCTTC; CDR3aa: CASSVGQDFNYGYTF
d_gene: TRBD2; abundance: .; j_gene: TRBJ2-5; v_gene: TRBV2; CDR3nt: TGTGCCAGCATCCCTAGCGGGGGAGAAGAGACCCAGTACTTC; CDR3aa: CASIPSGGEETQYF
d_gene: TRBD1; abundance: .; j_gene: TRBJ2-5; v_gene: TRBV6-5; CDR3nt: TGTGCCAGCAGTAGGGACAGGGGCCTTCAAGAGACCCAGTACTTC; CDR3aa: CASSRDRGLQETQYF
d_gene: .; abundance: .; j_gene: TRBJ1-2; v_gene: TRBV5-1; CDR3nt: TGCGCCAGCAGCTTGGGGGGAGCTGGCGGCTACACCTTC; CDR3aa: CASSLGGAGGYTF
d_gene: TRBD1; abundance: .; j_gene: TRBJ2-5; v_gene: TRBV30; CDR3nt: TGTGCCTGGAGTGGACAGGGCCAAGAGACCCAGTACTTC; CDR3aa: CAWSGQGQETQYF
d_gene: TRBD1; abundance: .; j_gene: TRBJ2-5; v_gene: TRBV6-1; CDR3nt: TGTGCCAGCACGGGACAGGTGGCCCCGTACTTC; CDR3aa: CASTGQVAPYF
d_gene: TRBD2; abundance: .; j_gene: TRBJ2-1; v_gene: TRBV29-1; CDR3nt: TGCAGCGCCTGGGGGGGGGTTCGGGGTGATGAGCAGTTCTTC; CDR3aa: CSAWGGVRGDEQFF
d_gene: .; abundance: once; j_gene: TRBJ1-5; v_gene: TRBV10-3; CDR3nt: TGTGCCATCAGTGCCTCCGAGGATCAGCCCCAGCATTTT; CDR3aa: CAISASEDQPQHF
d_gene: TRBD2; abundance: .; j_gene: TRBJ2-1; v_gene: TRBV6-1; CDR3nt: TGTGCCAGCAGTGAATTTGGGACTAGCGGTATTGAGCAGTTCTTC; CDR3aa: CASSEFGTSGIEQFF
d_gene: .; abundance: .; j_gene: TRBJ1-2; v_gene: TRBV30; CDR3nt: TGTGCCTGGAGTAGCGTAGAAGGCTACACCTTC; CDR3aa: CAWSSVEGYTF
d_gene: .; abundance: few; j_gene: TRBJ2-4; v_gene: TRBV5-5; CDR3nt: TGTGCCAGCAGCGCCATGGCCCCAAACATTCAGTACTTC; CDR3aa: CASSAMAPNIQYF
d_gene: .; abundance: .; j_gene: TRBJ2-7; v_gene: TRBV6-5; CDR3nt: TGTGCCAGCAGGGCTCAGGGCCATTACGAGCAGTACTTC; CDR3aa: CASRAQGHYEQYF
d_gene: TRBD1; abundance: few; j_gene: TRBJ1-5; v_gene: TRBV5-1; CDR3nt: TGCGCCAGCAGCTTAGGACAGGGAGGCCAGCCCCAGCATTTT; CDR3aa: CASSLGQGGQPQHF
d_gene: .; abundance: .; j_gene: TRBJ2-1; v_gene: TRBV7-3; CDR3nt: TGTGCCAGCAGCTCGGGATCCACGGACAATGAGCAGTTCTTC; CDR3aa: CASSSGSTDNEQFF
d_gene: TRBD2; abundance: .; j_gene: TRBJ2-1; v_gene: TRBV18; CDR3nt: TGTGCCAGCTCACCACCGGGGACTAGCGGGGGGTCAGGTGAGCAGTTCTTC; CDR3aa: CASSPPGTSGGSGEQFF
d_gene: .; abundance: .; j_gene: TRBJ2-2; v_gene: TRBV27; CDR3nt: TGTGCCAGCAGTACCCAGGTGGTGAACACCGGGGAGCTGTTTTTT; CDR3aa: CASSTQVVNTGELFF
d_gene: TRBD2; abundance: .; j_gene: TRBJ2-1; v_gene: TRBV11-3; CDR3nt: TGTGCCAGCAGCTTAGGCGGGGGGGCGGTCAATGAGCAGTTCTTC; CDR3aa: CASSLGGGAVNEQFF
d_gene: TRBD1; abundance: few; j_gene: TRBJ1-5; v_gene: TRBV27; CDR3nt: TGTGCCAGCAGACCTACAGGGGTCTGGGTGCCCCAGCATTTT; CDR3aa: CASRPTGVWVPQHF
d_gene: .; abundance: .; j_gene: TRBJ1-4; v_gene: TRBV10-3; CDR3nt: TGTGCCATCAGTGAGTACAGTGGTGAAAAACTGTTTTTT; CDR3aa: CAISEYSGEKLFF
d_gene: TRBD1; abundance: once; j_gene: TRBJ1-1; v_gene: TRBV19; CDR3nt: TGTGCCAGTAGGGGACAGGGGGCCTTCTTTGGCGAAGCTTTCTTT; CDR3aa: CASRGQGAFFGEAFF
d_gene: TRBD1; abundance: .; j_gene: TRBJ2-2; v_gene: TRBV19; CDR3nt: TGTGCCAGTAGTGCAAGGGACAGACGGGGAATTGCGAACACCGGGGAGCTGTTTTTT; CDR3aa: CASSARDRRGIANTGELFF
d_gene: .; abundance: .; j_gene: TRBJ2-6; v_gene: TRBV1; CDR3nt: TGCACCAGCTCCCGGACAGGGGACATCTCTGGGGCCAACGTCCTGACTTTC; CDR3aa: CTSSRTGDISGANVLTF
d_gene: TRBD2; abundance: .; j_gene: TRBJ2-3; v_gene: TRBV13; CDR3nt: TGTGCCAGCAGCCTCCAAACGAGCGGGGCCAGCACAGATACGCAGTATTTT; CDR3aa: CASSLQTSGASTDTQYF
d_gene: TRBD2; abundance: .; j_gene: TRBJ2-7; v_gene: TRBV28; CDR3nt: TGTGCCAGCAGTTTCTCATCGTTAGCGGGAGGAGTCTACGAGCAGTACTTC; CDR3aa: CASSFSSLAGGVYEQYF
d_gene: TRBD1; abundance: .; j_gene: TRBJ2-7; v_gene: TRBV7-3; CDR3nt: TGTGCCAGCAGCTTATCCGGGGGACAGGGAGTATACGAGCAGTACTTC; CDR3aa: CASSLSGGQGVYEQYF
d_gene: .; abundance: .; j_gene: TRBJ2-7; v_gene: TRBV6-5; CDR3nt: TGTGCCAGCAGTTACTCGAAGGGGAACAGGGTCGAGCAGTACTTC; CDR3aa: CASSYSKGNRVEQYF
d_gene: TRBD2; abundance: .; j_gene: TRBJ2-3; v_gene: TRBV19; CDR3nt: TGTGCCAGTAGTATTTTCCCTAGCGGGAGAATTAATACGCAGTATTTT; CDR3aa: CASSIFPSGRINTQYF
d_gene: TRBD1; abundance: .; j_gene: TRBJ1-1; v_gene: TRBV5-1; CDR3nt: TGCGCCAGCAGCTCACAGGGGGCCATCACTGAAGCTTTCTTT; CDR3aa: CASSSQGAITEAFF
d_gene: TRBD2; abundance: .; j_gene: TRBJ2-3; v_gene: TRBV5-1; CDR3nt: TGCGCCAGCAGCTTGGGGGTGACTAGCGGGACAGATACGCAGTATTTT; CDR3aa: CASSLGVTSGTDTQYF
d_gene: .; abundance: .; j_gene: TRBJ2-7; v_gene: TRBV6-5; CDR3nt: TGTGCCAGCAGTTATGATGGGGGCCAACCAACCTACGAGCAGTACTTC; CDR3aa: CASSYDGGQPTYEQYF
d_gene: .; abundance: few; j_gene: TRBJ1-5; v_gene: TRBV4-1; CDR3nt: TGCGCCAGCAGCCAAGATCCATATCAGCCCCAGCATTTT; CDR3aa: CASSQDPYQPQHF
d_gene: .; abundance: .; j_gene: TRBJ1-2; v_gene: TRBV19; CDR3nt: TGTGCCAGTAGTTATTCTCGAGCTAACTATGGCTACACCTTC; CDR3aa: CASSYSRANYGYTF
d_gene: TRBD1; abundance: .; j_gene: TRBJ1-5; v_gene: TRBV27; CDR3nt: TGTGCCAGCAGTCGACCACAGGGGGCGAGCAATCAGCCCCAGCATTTT; CDR3aa: CASSRPQGASNQPQHF
d_gene: TRBD1; abundance: once; j_gene: TRBJ1-5; v_gene: TRBV5-1; CDR3nt: TGCGCCAGCAGCACGACAGGGGGCGCCGGGCAGCCCCAGCATTTT; CDR3aa: CASSTTGGAGQPQHF